This entry describes one TCR beta chain. The antigen is unknown. This may come from a read error, since a much larger clone is one base off. The source of the sample is a study of post-analysis software for immune sequencing data. Whole-study results and caveats: The study found TRBV5-6, TRBV5-1 and TRBV20-1 among roughly 5 TRBV segments more frequent in patients than controls.

CDR1 is SGHRS, CDR2 YFSETQ, per germline. V was trimmed by 2 bases and J by 7 bases, leaving 22 bases between them. The CDR3 length is 16 residues. Carried by the TCR beta cDNA libraries were unique molecular identifiers. About 500,000 cDNA molecules were obtained per 1 to 10 million input T cells. Via MiXCR, TCRdb re-called the PCR reads, giving one row per CDR3 protein. Among approximately 260,000 distinct CDR3 sequences, roughly a third were seen once, and the ten largest hold under 5.5%. The specimen was blood. The receptor comes from a girl aged 10 to 17 with multiple sclerosis. The chain carries TRBV5-1 and TRBJ2-7; either TRBD1 or TRBD2 may fit D (5 bases each). The CDR3 DNA is TGCGCCAGCAGCTTTTACGGGACGCTCCCTGACAATGAGCAGTACTTC. Its protein is CASSFYGTLPDNEQYF.